The clone carrying this T cell receptor (beta chain) has ten or more counts. Amplification of TCR alpha and beta CDR3 regions from RNA used iRepertoire nested multiplex PCR. One-step reverse transcription and amplification started from roughly 100-400 ng of tissue mRNA or PBMC total RNA. MiXCR was run by TCRdb on the multiplex PCR reads, yielding one entry per CDR3 protein. The table has 85,000 to 110,000 distinct CDR3 sequences, about 30% seen once. These data are taken from a study of glioma-infiltrating T cells. The V gene lost 5 bases and the J gene lost 1 base, with 8 bases spanning the gap. The length of the CDR3 is 13 residues. Germline CDR1 and CDR2: MNHNS and SASEGT.

This TCR was sampled from a human donor with low-grade glioma or glioblastoma, undergoing nonglioma brain surgery, or in good health (not recorded which). The rearrangement uses TRBV6-1 and TRBJ1-1, with D perhaps TRBD1 (5 bases). The sequencing sample was made of glioma tissue, nonneoplastic brain tissue, or PBMCs (not recorded which). CDR3 nucleotides: TGTGCCAGCAGTCCACAGGCGAACACTGAAGCTTTCTTT. Its translation: CASSPQANTEAFF.